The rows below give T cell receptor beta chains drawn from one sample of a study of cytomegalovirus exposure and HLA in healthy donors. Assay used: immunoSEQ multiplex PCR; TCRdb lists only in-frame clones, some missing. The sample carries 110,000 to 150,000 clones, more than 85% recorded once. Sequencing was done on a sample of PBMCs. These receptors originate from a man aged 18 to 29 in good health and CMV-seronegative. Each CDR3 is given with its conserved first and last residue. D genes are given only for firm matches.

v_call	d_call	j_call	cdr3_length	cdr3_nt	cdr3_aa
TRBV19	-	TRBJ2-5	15	TGTGCCAGTAGTAAAGGGGCCCCCTCGCAAGAGACCCAGTACTTC	CASSKGAPSQETQYF
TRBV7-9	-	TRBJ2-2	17	TGTGCCAGCAGCCAAACCGGACAGTCACTGAACACCGGGGAGCTGTTTTTT	CASSQTGQSLNTGELFF
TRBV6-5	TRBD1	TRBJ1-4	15	TGTGCCAGCAGTTTCGACAGGGACATCGAAGAAAAACTGTTTTTT	CASSFDRDIEEKLFF
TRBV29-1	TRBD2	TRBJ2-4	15	TGCAGCGTTGAAAGGCTAGCGGGAGGGGGAAGCATTCAGTACTTC	CSVERLAGGGSIQYF
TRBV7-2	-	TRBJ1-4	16	TGTGCCAGCAGCTTAGATAGTCCTGCAACTAATGAAAAACTGTTTTTT	CASSLDSPATNEKLFF
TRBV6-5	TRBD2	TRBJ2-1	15	TGTGCCAGCAGCCGCGCGGGAGGGTCCTACAATGAGCAGTTCTTC	CASSRAGGSYNEQFF
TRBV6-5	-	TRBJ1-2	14	TGTGCCAGCAGTTATCAGGGCGGGGACTATGGCTACACCTTC	CASSYQGGDYGYTF
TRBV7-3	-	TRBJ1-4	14	TGTGCCAGCAGCGCCACAGGGAAAATAGAAAAACTGTTTTTT	CASSATGKIEKLFF
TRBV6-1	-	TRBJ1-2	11	TGTGCCAGCAAACAGACCTATGGCTACACCTTC	CASKQTYGYTF
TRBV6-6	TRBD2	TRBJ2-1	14	TGTGCCAGCAGTTACGGACTAGCGGGACTTGAGCAGTTCTTC	CASSYGLAGLEQFF
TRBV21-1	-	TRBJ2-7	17	TGTGCCAGCAGCAGGGACAGCAACCTATTCAGCTCCTACGAGCAGTACTTC	CASSRDSNLFSSYEQYF